The entry that follows covers one TCR beta chain sequence. Its antigen remains unknown. The sample belongs to a study of graft-versus-host responses after intestinal transplantation. Study-level information: Multivisceral, liver-intestinal, or isolated intestinal transplants were received by the recipients.

V gave up 6 bases and J gave up 7 bases, with 21 bases separating them. CDR3 length: 15 residues. Per the germline V gene, CDR1 is MNHEY and CDR2 is SVGAGI. General observations from the study: Early after transplant, HvG clones declined as circulating GvH clones peaked. Graft-donor T cell macrochimerism in patients accompanied high graft-versus-host to host-versus-graft clonal ratios in allografts.

The protocol was immunoSEQ multiplex PCR, while the TCRdb copy is restricted to in-frame clones and leaves out a portion. Among fewer than 150,000 clones listed, just over 90% were seen once. This TCR was recovered from a human donor who received an intestinal transplant. The sample consisted of unstimulated CD4+ T cells sorted from spleen or lymph node cells, taken before intestinal transplant. This chain connects TRBV6-5 to TRBJ1-2; D uncertain. The CDR3 protein is CASSPAVRTKGGYTF. CDR3 sequence (DNA): TGTGCCAGCAGCCCCGCGGTGCGAACCAAGGGTGGCTACACCTTC.